These 21 T cell receptor beta chains came from one sample sequenced in a study of neoadjuvant anti-PD-1 for oral cavity cancer. The protocol was immunoSEQ multiplex PCR, while the TCRdb copy is restricted to in-frame clones and leaves out a portion. The table shows some 66,000 clones, with around 80% occurring only once. Here the sequenced sample was PBMCs, taken before nivolumab (anti-PD-1) treatment. The receptors derive from a person aged 40 to 85 with oral cavity squamous cell carcinoma.

This chain uses TRBV11-3 with TRBJ2-1, with TRBD2 matching over 9 bases. The CDR3 extends over 15 amino acids. The trim removed 1 base at V and 5 bases at J, leaving 3 bases unmatched. Germline values: CDR1 SGHNT, CDR2 YENEEA. This CDR3 is CASSLGTSVNNEQFF. The CDR3, as DNA: TGTGCCAGCAGCTTAGGGACTAGCGTCAACAATGAGCAGTTCTTC.

The chain combines TRBV29-1 with TRBJ2-5; perhaps TRBD1 as D (6 bases). The length of the CDR3 is 14 residues. Trimming removed 4 bases from V and 5 bases from J, with 17 bases in between. The germline CDR1 and CDR2 sequences are SQVTM and ANQGSEA. DNA of the CDR3: TGCAGCGTTGGTCGGCAGGGGCTCGGGGAGACCCAGTACTTC. Protein product: CSVGRQGLGETQYF.

The chain carries TRBV2 and TRBJ1-5; D is uncertain. The CDR3 consists of 12 residues. CDR1 is SNHLY, CDR2 FYNNEI, per germline. V dropped 6 bases and J dropped 4 bases, with 7 bases sitting between them. The CDR3 DNA reads as TGTGCCAGCAGGGAGAGTAATCAGCCCCAGCATTTT. This encodes CASRESNQPQHF.

The chain carries TRBV6-5 and TRBJ1-2; unclear D gene. The CDR3 consists of 14 residues. Per germline, CDR1 MNHEY and CDR2 SVGAGI. Trimming stripped 5 bases from V and 0 bases from J, with 10 bases between. CDR3 loop: CASSLMTANYGYTF. The CDR3 DNA is TGTGCCAGCAGTCTAATGACGGCTAACTATGGCTACACCTTC.

This chain uses TRBV7-9 with TRBJ2-7; 7 nucleotides line up with TRBD1. CDR3 length: 15 residues. Germline assignment: CDR1 SEHNR and CDR2 FQNEAQ (reference sequence). With V trimmed by 1 base and J by 2 bases, 5 bases remained unmatched. CDR3: CASSLGGQLPYEQYF. As DNA, the CDR3 is TGTGCCAGCAGCTTAGGGGGACAGCTACCCTACGAGCAGTACTTC.

The chain combines TRBV19 with TRBJ2-3, with D unclear. CDR3 size: 13 residues. Trimming shortened V by 9 bases and J by 0 bases, and 10 bases separated the two germline ends. Germline V gives CDR1 LNHDA, CDR2 SQIVND (reference sequence). The CDR3 DNA is TGTGCCAGCAGGACGACAAGCACAGATACGCAGTATTTT. Its translation: CASRTTSTDTQYF.

The chain uses TRBV30 and TRBJ1-5; maybe TRBD1 (5 bases). Between the trimmed V and J ends, which lost 0 bases and 0 bases, there was a span of 9 bases. The CDR3 has 15 residues. Germline V lookup: CDR1 GTSNPN, CDR2 SVGIG (reference sequence). CDR3 region: CAWSVPRDSNQPQHF. CDR3 nucleotides: TGTGCCTGGAGTGTACCCAGGGATAGCAATCAGCCCCAGCATTTT.

This clone was seen once. The V gene is TRBV7-8, the J gene TRBJ2-1; 8 nucleotides match TRBD2. The V segment lost 5 bases and the J segment 9 bases; nucleotides outside the gene matches: 3. Germline V gives CDR1 SGHVS, CDR2 FQNEAQ. The CDR3 has 12 residues. The CDR3 nucleotides read TGTGCCAGCAGCAAAACTAGCGGTGAGCAGTTCTTC. Translated, it gives CASSKTSGEQFF.

The chain recombines TRBV7-9 with TRBJ1-4; D gene uncertain. The length of the CDR3 is 12 residues. The germline V and J ends were trimmed by 3 bases and 5 bases, with 4 bases remaining between them. Germline CDR1 SEHNR, CDR2 FQNEAQ (reference sequence). The CDR3: CASSLINEKLFF. CDR3 coding DNA: TGTGCCAGCAGCTTGATAAATGAAAAACTGTTTTTT.

The chain joins TRBV5-1 to TRBJ2-3; TRBD2 matches at 12 bases. CDR1 is SGHRS, CDR2 YFSETQ, per germline. The CDR3 has 15 residues. V was pared by 4 bases and J by 5 bases, with 5 bases of the junction left unmatched. CDR3 in DNA: TGCGCCAGCAGCCGACTAGCGGGAGCGAGAGATACGCAGTATTTT. Translating gives CASSRLAGARDTQYF.

The chain links TRBV15 to TRBJ1-2; D is uncertain. V lost 5 bases and J 5 bases, leaving 21 bases between the germline ends. Germline CDR1 and CDR2: LNHNV and YYDKDF (reference sequence). There are 16 residues in the CDR3. The chain's CDR3 is CATSSLRTPTEYGYTF. CDR3 bases: TGTGCCACCAGCTCACTACGGACCCCCACAGAATATGGCTACACCTTC.

V usage is TRBV6-1 and J usage is TRBJ1-1, with D unclear. The germline CDR1 and CDR2 sequences are MNHNS and SASEGT. The CDR3 is 13 amino acids. V dropped 6 bases and J dropped 2 bases, with 10 bases sitting between them. Here the CDR3 DNA reads TGTGCCAGCAGCGCTTATGGAAACACTGAAGCTTTCTTT. It codes for CASSAYGNTEAFF.

This rearrangement joins TRBV7-9 to TRBJ2-3, with 7 bases lining up with TRBD1. The CDR3 consists of 14 residues. Germline V gene data show CDR1 as SEHNR and CDR2 as FQNEAQ (reference sequence). V dropped 3 bases and J dropped 2; count of bases not matched to a gene: 2. The CDR3 region has the DNA TGTGCCAGCAGCTTGACAGGGCCCACAGATACGCAGTATTTT. This translates into CASSLTGPTDTQYF.

This chain connects TRBV25-1 to TRBJ2-2, with D possibly TRBD1 on 5 matching bases. The CDR3 extends over 13 amino acids. V was trimmed by 7 bases and J by 6 bases, leaving 12 bases between them. Germline CDR1 and CDR2: MGHDK and SYGVNS. The CDR3 loop reads CASNLGLAGELFF. The CDR3 DNA sequence: TGTGCCAGCAATCTGGGGCTCGCCGGGGAGCTGTTTTTT.

The chain links TRBV28 to TRBJ1-5; no clear D. This CDR3 region has 14 residues. The germline V and J ends were trimmed by 8 bases and 3 bases, with 14 bases remaining between them. Germline CDR1 and CDR2: MDHEN and SYDVKM. The CDR3 sequence: CASDRSSINQPQHF. The CDR3 DNA reads TGTGCCAGCGACCGCAGTAGCATCAATCAGCCCCAGCATTTT.

The CDR3 sequence: CAWSVRDNQPQHF. The CDR3 DNA reads TGTGCCTGGAGTGTAAGGGATAATCAGCCCCAGCATTTT. This chain joins TRBV30 and TRBJ1-5; D is undetermined. CDR3 length: 13 residues. Trimming took 0 bases from V and 4 from J, leaving 7 bases between them. The V gene's germline CDR1 is GTSNPN and CDR2 SVGIG (reference sequence).

Only a few counts were recorded for this clone. The rearrangement links TRBV7-8 to TRBJ1-4; D remains unclear. The V end was cut by 5 bases, the J end by 5 bases, with 21 bases between. The CDR3 consists of 17 residues. The V gene's germline CDR1 is SGHVS and CDR2 FQNEAQ. The CDR3: CASSLRITHLRNEKLFF. The CDR3 DNA sequence: TGTGCCAGCAGCCTTAGGATCACCCACTTGAGGAATGAAAAACTGTTTTTT.

The chain has TRBV6-1 and TRBJ2-1, with D possibly being TRBD1 or TRBD2 (6 bases each). Trimming shortened V by 6 bases and J by 8 bases, and 17 bases separated the two germline ends. The CDR3 length is 14 residues. The germline V gene has CDR1 MNHNS and CDR2 SASEGT. The CDR3 protein is CASRALGGRDEQFF. Here the CDR3 DNA reads TGTGCCAGCAGGGCATTGGGGGGCCGGGATGAGCAGTTCTTC.

The rearrangement links TRBV9 to TRBJ2-1; no definite D call. The germline gives CDR1 SGDLS, CDR2 YYNGEE. Trimming cost V 1 base and J 5 bases, with 16 bases left between them. The CDR3 has 16 amino acids. For the CDR3, the DNA is TGTGCCAGCAGCGTACAATCTCCCGCGCGCCACAATGAGCAGTTCTTC. It translates to CASSVQSPARHNEQFF.

The CDR3 reads CASSNLQGARETQYF. CDR3 DNA sequence: TGTGCCAGCAGCAACCTTCAGGGGGCCCGAGAGACCCAGTACTTC. The chain joins TRBV11-2 to TRBJ2-5, with TRBD1 matching over 8 bases. The CDR3 loop spans 15 amino acids. With 5 bases clipped from V and 4 bases from J, the junction kept 9 bases outside the gene matches. Germline V CDR1 and CDR2: SGHAT, FQNNGV.

The gene calls are TRBV28 and TRBJ2-1, with 7 nucleotides matching TRBD1. After removal of 6 bases from V and 7 bases from J, the junction contained 9 bases not matched to a gene. The CDR3 has 14 residues. Germline CDR1 and CDR2: MDHEN and SYDVKM. For the CDR3, the DNA is TGTGCCAGCAGGGAGAGGGGGCGTAGGAATGAGCAGTTCTTC. Amino acid sequence: CASRERGRRNEQFF.